The T cell receptor (beta chain) described here comes from a study of shared clonotypes between healthy human individuals. Trimming cost V 4 bases and J 6 bases; bases outside gene matches: 6. The CDR3 totals 14 residues. CDR1 and CDR2 from the germline V gene are SGHRS and YFSETQ. The protocol was immunoSEQ multiplex PCR, while the TCRdb copy is restricted to in-frame clones and leaves out a portion. The repertoire includes around 600,000 clones, 95% to 98% of them detected once, and 0.3% sits in the top ten. CD45RO-negative cells were positively selected for CCR7, leaving out terminally differentiated effector memory CD45RA+ cells.

Sequencing input: naive CD8+ T cells sorted from blood. The sequence derives from a man aged 30 to 39 in good health. The chain couples TRBV5-1 to TRBJ2-7; 11 bases are a match to TRBD2. CDR3 sequence reads: CASSLSGRAGEQYF. The CDR3 bases are TGCGCCAGCAGCCTTAGCGGGAGGGCCGGCGAGCAGTACTTC.